These T cell receptor beta chains were read from a single sample in a study of CD8 T cells in ankylosing spondylitis. TCRdb analysed the 5' RACE reads with MiXCR anew, one entry per CDR3 protein. The data show about 250,000 distinct CDR3 sequences, over 9.5% seen once. Input material: blood, either unsorted or a sorted T cell fraction (not recorded which). The receptors stem from a male donor with ankylosing spondylitis or in good health (not recorded which). Both conserved end residues are part of each CDR3. The D gene is left open where the match is weak. The listing skips clone size in some rows; elsewhere it reads once, few, many or a size class.

abundance	d_gene	v_gene	j_gene	CDR3nt	CDR3aa
many	-	TRBV30	TRBJ2-5	TGTGCCTGGAGTGTTTTCTCAGGCGGTGGAGAGACCCAGTACTTC	CAWSVFSGGGETQYF
many	-	TRBV20-1	TRBJ2-6	TGCAGTGCTACCAGCTCTGGGGCCAACGTCCTGACTTTC	CSATSSGANVLTF
-	-	TRBV10-2	TRBJ1-6	TGCGCCAGCAGTGCCCGCCTCTCGGGTAATAATTCACCCCTCCACTTT	CASSARLSGNNSPLHF
-	TRBD1	TRBV5-5	TRBJ2-1	TGTGCCAGCAACGATGCCGGGACAGCCTACTACAATGAGCAGTTCTTC	CASNDAGTAYYNEQFF
many	-	TRBV5-1	TRBJ2-3	TGCGCCAGCAGACCAAACGCAAGGACAGATACGCAGTATTTT	CASRPNARTDTQYF
many	-	TRBV21-1	TRBJ1-6	TGTGCCAGCAGCAAAGCCAAGGACAGGGGAAATAATTCACCCCTCCACTTT	CASSKAKDRGNNSPLHF
-	-	TRBV30	TRBJ1-5	TGTGCCTGGAGTCCTCAGCAGAATCAGCCCCAGCATTTT	CAWSPQQNQPQHF
few	-	TRBV30	TRBJ2-3	TGTGCCTGGAGTGGGGGCGCGGGCCGATCTAGAGATACGCAGTATTTT	CAWSGGAGRSRDTQYF
many	-	TRBV5-1	TRBJ2-2	TGCGCCAGCAGCTTGGAGTGGCCCGGGGAGCTGTTTTTT	CASSLEWPGELFF
many	-	TRBV5-1	TRBJ2-3	TGCGCCAGCAGCTTCCTAACAGATACGCAGTATTTT	CASSFLTDTQYF
many	-	TRBV6-5	TRBJ2-1	TGTGCCAGCAGTTTGAGGCTGGGCAGGGTAACGGACAATGAGCAGTTCTTC	CASSLRLGRVTDNEQFF
few	TRBD1	TRBV10-3	TRBJ2-2	TGTGCCATCAGCACAGGGGATGTGCGGGAGCTGTTTTTT	CAISTGDVRELFF
many	TRBD1	TRBV5-6	TRBJ1-2	TGTGCCAGCAGCTTGGCCAACAGGGGGACTGGCTACACCTTC	CASSLANRGTGYTF
many	TRBD2	TRBV9	TRBJ2-1	TGTGCCAGCAGCGTAAGCGGGGGACACAATGAGCAGTTCTTC	CASSVSGGHNEQFF
many	TRBD1	TRBV19	TRBJ2-1	TGTGCCAGCAGAGGACAGGGGGCTAGCTCCTACAATGAGCAGTTCTTC	CASRGQGASSYNEQFF
many	-	TRBV12-3/TRBV12-4	TRBJ1-2	TGTGCCAGCAGTTACGGGACACTCGAAGGCTACACCTTC	CASSYGTLEGYTF
many	-	TRBV20-1	TRBJ1-2	TGCAGTGCTAGAGAGGGGATGGGAACCTATGGCTACACCTTC	CSAREGMGTYGYTF
many	-	TRBV15	TRBJ1-2	TGTGCCACCAGCCCCGCGGGGCAGGGTGCTAACTATGGCTACACCTTC	CATSPAGQGANYGYTF
many	TRBD1	TRBV11-2	TRBJ1-6	TGTGCCAGCAGCCCATTCGGACAGGGAGGTTCACCCCTCCACTTT	CASSPFGQGGSPLHF
many	-	TRBV7-2	TRBJ1-5	TGTGCCAGCAGCCCGGGTAGCAATCAGCCCCAGCATTTT	CASSPGSNQPQHF
many	-	TRBV5-1	TRBJ2-5	TGCGCCAGCAGTCAATTGCGGGACCAAGAGACCCAGTACTTC	CASSQLRDQETQYF
many	TRBD1	TRBV6-6	TRBJ1-1	TGTGCCAGCACCAGACTCATCGGAGCCAGGGGGCTACCGTTCTCAGAAGCTTTCTTT	CASTRLIGARGLPFSEAFF
many	-	TRBV25-1	TRBJ2-2	TGTGCCAGCAGTGAAACCGGGGGCATGGACGGGGAGCTGTTTTTT	CASSETGGMDGELFF
few	-	TRBV5-4	TRBJ2-3	TGTGCCAGCAGCGCCGACCGGGATACGCAGTATTTT	CASSADRDTQYF
many	TRBD2	TRBV20-1	TRBJ2-1	TGCAGTGCTAGATCGCTAGCGGTATACAATGAGCAGTTCTTC	CSARSLAVYNEQFF
many	-	TRBV10-1	TRBJ2-2	TGCGCCAGCAGGCCTACGGTGAACACCGGGGAGCTGTTTTTT	CASRPTVNTGELFF
many	-	TRBV5-6	TRBJ2-2	TGTGCCAGCAGCGTCACTAGAGCGAACACCGGGGAGCTGTTTTTT	CASSVTRANTGELFF
many	TRBD1	TRBV5-1	TRBJ2-1	TGCGCCAGCAGCTTGGCACGGACAGGGGAGCAGTTCTTC	CASSLARTGEQFF
few	TRBD2	TRBV6-2/TRBV6-3	TRBJ2-3	TGTGCCAGCAGACTAGCGGGAGTAAAAGATACGCAGTATTTT	CASRLAGVKDTQYF
many	-	TRBV6-5	TRBJ1-2	TGTGCCAGCAGTTATGGAGTGGGGCAGGGGAAGGATGGCTACACCTTC	CASSYGVGQGKDGYTF
many	-	TRBV5-6	TRBJ2-7	TGTGCCAGCAGCTTGTTGCAGGGGCTATACGAGCAGTACTTC	CASSLLQGLYEQYF
-	-	TRBV12-3/TRBV12-4	TRBJ1-6	TGTGCCAGCAGTTTAAGGGGCCTTAATTCACCCCTCCACTTT	CASSLRGLNSPLHF
many	TRBD2	TRBV20-1	TRBJ2-1	TGCAGTGCTGACGAGATAGCGGGAGGAGGAGTTCCGAATGAGCAGTTCTTC	CSADEIAGGGVPNEQFF
many	-	TRBV20-1	TRBJ2-1	TGCAGTGCTAGTCCCAGGGACAATGAGCAGTTCTTC	CSASPRDNEQFF
many	TRBD1	TRBV20-1	TRBJ2-5	TGCAGTGCGAGAAGAGGGGGCAGGGAGACCCAGTACTTC	CSARRGGRETQYF
many	-	TRBV5-1	TRBJ1-1	TGCGCCAGCAGCTCCCGGGAAGGGCGGGGCACTGAAGCTTTCTTT	CASSSREGRGTEAFF
many	TRBD2	TRBV10-3	TRBJ2-1	TGTGCCATCAGTGGTGACCCTAGCGGGGCTCAGCAGTTCTTC	CAISGDPSGAQQFF
many	-	TRBV2	TRBJ2-3	TGTGCCAGCAGTTTTACCACTAGCACGGCCGCAGATACGCAGTATTTT	CASSFTTSTAADTQYF
many	-	TRBV5-5	TRBJ2-7	TGTGCCAGCAGCGGTGGGTACCGGCCCTACGAGCAGTACTTC	CASSGGYRPYEQYF
-	TRBD1	TRBV10-1	TRBJ2-1	TGCGCCAGCAGTGATCCGGGACAGGGGTACGATGAGCAGTTCTTC	CASSDPGQGYDEQFF
many	-	TRBV3-1	TRBJ1-1	TGTGCCAGCAGCCCGGGCGGCTCGGCGGCTTTCTTT	CASSPGGSAAFF
few	-	TRBV5-1	TRBJ1-4	TGCGCCAGCAGGGAACCAGGGGAGAGTGAAAAACTGTTTTTT	CASREPGESEKLFF
many	TRBD2	TRBV20-1	TRBJ2-1	TGCAGTGCTAGAGATAGGACTAGCGGGTACAATGAGCAGTTCTTC	CSARDRTSGYNEQFF
few	-	TRBV6-2/TRBV6-3	TRBJ2-2	TGTGCCAGCAGACCCTGGGGCGTCACCGGGGAGCTGTTTTTT	CASRPWGVTGELFF
few	TRBD1	TRBV19	TRBJ2-7	TGTGCCAGTAGTATTGGGTGGACAGGCTCCTACGAGCAGTACTTC	CASSIGWTGSYEQYF
few	-	TRBV18	TRBJ2-7	TGTGCCAGCTCACCACCCCGGTTTACTGGAGAGCAGTACTTC	CASSPPRFTGEQYF
many	-	TRBV14	TRBJ1-1	TGTGCCAGCAGCCAAGGGTATGGCCGGGACACTGAAGCTTTCTTT	CASSQGYGRDTEAFF
many	-	TRBV12-3/TRBV12-4	TRBJ2-7	TGTGCCAGCCCCTTACAGAGATACGAGCAGTACTTC	CASPLQRYEQYF
-	-	TRBV7-2	TRBJ1-4	TGTGCCAGCAGCTCGCTAGGCAGGGCCAATGAAAAACTGTTTTTT	CASSSLGRANEKLFF
-	-	TRBV4-1	TRBJ1-4	TGCGCCAGCAGCCGAAGTCCCGGTGCAACTAATGAAAAACTGTTTTTT	CASSRSPGATNEKLFF
many	-	TRBV5-5	TRBJ2-2	TGTGCCAGCAGCCCGTCGGGGAGTTCGGCTAACACCGGGGAGCTGTTTTTT	CASSPSGSSANTGELFF
many	-	TRBV27	TRBJ2-5	TGTGCCAGCAGTCCCCCCGGGTCCACGGCGACCCAGTACTTC	CASSPPGSTATQYF
-	-	TRBV4-1	TRBJ1-1	TGCGCCAGCAGCCAACCCCGGGAAGCCATGAACACTGAAGATTTCTTT	CASSQPREAMNTEDFF
many	TRBD1	TRBV30	TRBJ1-1	TGTGCCTGGAGTGTCTTGACAGGGGGACTTGGAGCTTTCTTT	CAWSVLTGGLGAFF
many	TRBD2	TRBV4-1	TRBJ2-1	TGCGCCAGCAGCGCGGGACTAACTGAGCAGTTCTTC	CASSAGLTEQFF
many	-	TRBV15	TRBJ1-5	TGTGCCACCAGCAGGAGGGGTAGCAATCAGCCCCAGCATTTT	CATSRRGSNQPQHF
many	TRBD2	TRBV6-4	TRBJ2-3	TGTGCCAGCAGTGACTCGACTAGCGGGGGGGCAGATACGCAGTATTTT	CASSDSTSGGADTQYF
many	TRBD1	TRBV4-1	TRBJ2-3	TGCGCCAGCAGCCTGACTGGGACAGGGTTCCCAGATACGCAGTATTTT	CASSLTGTGFPDTQYF
many	TRBD1	TRBV30	TRBJ2-7	TGTGCCTGGAGTGCGGGACAGGGGATTTACGAGCAGTACTTC	CAWSAGQGIYEQYF